A single sample gave rise to the 19 T cell receptor beta chains below, sequenced in a study of T cells after posttransplantation cyclophosphamide. Assay used: immunoSEQ multiplex PCR; TCRdb lists only in-frame clones, some missing. This table has some 19,000 clones, 70% to 85% appearing once. Treatment was busulfan-fludarabine conditioning, a marrow graft, and cyclophosphamide on days +3 and +4. The sample was PBMCs, taken after an allogeneic stem cell transplant with post-transplant cyclophosphamide. These receptors were collected from a male patient in his 30s who received an allogeneic stem cell transplant from a related donor, was CMV-positive, and had acute GVHD only. The T cells may partly be graft donor cells.

As for this clone: Other DNA sequences in this sample translate to the same CDR3. The chain couples TRBV19 to TRBJ1-6; D might be TRBD1 (6 bases). CDR1 is LNHDA, CDR2 SQIVND, per germline (reference sequence). The V end was cut by 4 bases, the J end by 0 bases, with 10 bases between. CDR3 size: 16 residues. The CDR3: CASSSRGFSYNSPLHF. The CDR3 nucleotides are TGTGCCAGTAGTAGCAGGGGTTTCTCCTATAATTCACCCCTCCACTTT.

V and J are TRBV7-9 and TRBJ2-5; TRBD1 matches 9 bases. With V trimmed by 3 bases and J by 1 base, 0 bases remained unmatched. This CDR3 spans 14 amino acids. CDR1 is SEHNR, CDR2 FQNEAQ, per germline (reference sequence). CDR3 bases: TGTGCCAGCAGCTTGGACAGGGGCCAAGAGACCCAGTACTTC. Its protein is CASSLDRGQETQYF.

V and J are TRBV6-5 and TRBJ1-1, with unresolved D. Deletions cut 2 bases from V and 7 bases from J, with 5 bases between. In germline, CDR1 is MNHEY, CDR2 SVGAGI. This CDR3 contains 11 residues. The CDR3 DNA follows: TGTGCCAGCAGTTACCCCGGTGAAGCTTTCTTT. Its translation: CASSYPGEAFF.

This chain joins TRBV5-5 and TRBJ1-1; 7 positions match TRBD1. Germline CDR1 is SGHKS and CDR2 is YYEKEE (reference sequence). The CDR3 length is 15 residues. J gave up 2 bases and V 7 bases, and 11 bases lay outside the gene matches. CDR3 in amino acids: CASSIPPGGNTEAFF. For the CDR3, the DNA is TGTGCCAGCTCCATTCCCCCAGGGGGTAACACTGAAGCTTTCTTT.

CDR3 region: CASSQRGISGNTIYF. The DNA of the CDR3 is TGCGCCAGCAGCCAAAGGGGAATCTCTGGAAACACCATATATTTT. This rearrangement joins TRBV4-1 to TRBJ1-3, with D possibly being TRBD1 (5 bases). The CDR3 length is 15 residues. Germline V lookup: CDR1 MGHRA, CDR2 YSYEKL. Trimming took off 2 bases at V and 0 bases at J, with 8 bases between the two ends.

The chain couples TRBV5-1 to TRBJ1-1, with a tentative D call TRBD1 (6 bases). The CDR3 consists of 15 residues. Germline lookup yields CDR1 SGHRS and CDR2 YFSETQ. Trimming shortened V by 4 bases and J by 2 bases, and 15 bases separated the two germline ends. Here the CDR3 reads CASSRMGARNTEAFF. The DNA for the CDR3 is TGCGCCAGCAGCCGGATGGGGGCTAGAAACACTGAAGCTTTCTTT.

This chain joins TRBV18 and TRBJ2-7, with a possible D match to TRBD1 (6 bases). V lost 1 base and J lost 3, with 10 bases in between. The CDR3 runs 14 residues. CDR1 KGHSH and CDR2 LQKENI come from the germline V gene. CDR3 DNA: TGTGCCAGCTCACCACGGTGGACAGTCTACGAGCAGTACTTC. As protein: CASSPRWTVYEQYF.

Comment on this clone: Distinct nucleotide sequences in the sample also encode this CDR3. J is TRBJ1-6 and V is TRBV5-4, with 9 bases that match TRBD1. Germline lookup yields CDR1 SGHNT and CDR2 YYREEE (reference sequence). V shed 5 bases and J 6 bases; nucleotides not matched to a gene: 6. The CDR3 runs to 15 residues. The CDR3, as DNA: TGTGCCAGCAGTCTGGACAGGGGATCTAATTCACCCCTCCACTTT. Translating gives CASSLDRGSNSPLHF.

The V gene is TRBV5-1, the J gene TRBJ2-5; 11 positions match TRBD2. The germline V gene encodes CDR1 SGHRS and CDR2 YFSETQ. The CDR3 consists of 15 residues. After removal of 2 bases from V and 6 bases from J, the junction contained 6 bases not matched to a gene. The CDR3 sequence: CASSFSGGDAQTQYF. The CDR3 nucleotides read TGCGCCAGCAGCTTTAGCGGGGGGGATGCGCAGACCCAGTACTTC.

The chain couples TRBV12-5 to TRBJ2-3; D is unclear. The CDR3 extends over 14 amino acids. Trimming removed 1 base from V and 2 bases from J, with 7 bases in between. Germline CDR1 is LGHNT and CDR2 is FRNRAP. Here the CDR3 reads CASGLGQYTDTQYF. In DNA, the CDR3 is TGTGCTAGTGGTTTGGGGCAATACACAGATACGCAGTATTTT.

The genes are TRBV27 and TRBJ2-3; 9 positions match TRBD1. The CDR3 has 15 residues. Germline assignment: CDR1 MNHEY and CDR2 SMNVEV (reference sequence). V gave up 5 bases and J gave up 1 base; unmatched junction bases: 4. CDR3 residues: CASSVQGARTDTQYF. DNA for the CDR3: TGTGCCAGCAGTGTACAGGGGGCGCGCACAGATACGCAGTATTTT.

The chain recombines TRBV5-8 with TRBJ1-1; D ambiguous. This CDR3 has 12 residues. CDR1 SGHTS and CDR2 YDEGEE come from the germline V gene. With 5 bases removed from V and 4 bases from J, the gap between germline ends came to 9 bases. Here the CDR3 reads CASSPAGTEAFF. The CDR3 bases are TGTGCCAGCAGTCCGGCGGGCACTGAAGCTTTCTTT.

In its sample, this clone was seen a few times. The genes are TRBV2 and TRBJ2-7; 8 nucleotides match TRBD1. J lost 3 bases, V lost 6 bases, and 7 bases had no gene match. Germline V CDR1 and CDR2: SNHLY, FYNNEI. This CDR3 region has 14 residues. The CDR3 coding sequence is TGTGCCAGCAGGGCCCGACAGGGGAACTACGAGCAGTACTTC. Residues: CASRARQGNYEQYF.

V gene TRBV4-3 combines with J gene TRBJ2-5, with 8 bases lining up with TRBD1. Germline CDR1 LGHNA, CDR2 YSLEER. The CDR3 runs to 17 residues. Trimming removed 1 base from V and 5 bases from J; junction bases left unmatched: 12. The CDR3 here is CASSQGSGAGGRETQYF. The DNA for the CDR3 is TGCGCCAGCAGCCAAGGTAGCGGCGCAGGGGGCCGGGAGACCCAGTACTTC.

The rearrangement uses TRBV19 and TRBJ1-2; D call uncertain. Germline V gives CDR1 LNHDA, CDR2 SQIVND (reference sequence). The CDR3 loop spans 15 amino acids. V lost 3 bases and J 3 bases, leaving 14 bases between the germline ends. For the CDR3, the DNA is TGTGCCAGTAGTATCCAAAGCGCGTCCTACTATGGCTACACCTTC. Protein product: CASSIQSASYYGYTF.

In DNA form, the CDR3 reads TGTGCCAGCAGCTTGCCTCCCCGGTTAGATACGCAGTATTTT. Translation: CASSLPPRLDTQYF. The V call is TRBV7-9, the J call TRBJ2-3; D is uncertain. The germline gives CDR1 SEHNR, CDR2 FQNEAQ (reference sequence). This CDR3 has 14 residues. V was clipped by 3 bases and J by 5 bases, with 12 bases between them.

This sequence joins TRBV15 and TRBJ1-2; D perhaps matches TRBD1 (6 bases). This CDR3 is built from 14 residues. CDR1 is LNHNV, CDR2 YYDKDF, per germline (reference sequence). V lost 0 bases and J 4 bases, leaving 9 bases between the germline ends. In DNA, the CDR3 is TGTGCCACCAGCAGAGATAGGACAGCCTATGGCTACACCTTC. Its translation: CATSRDRTAYGYTF.

This clone has more than one count but fewer than ten. The V gene is TRBV18, the J gene TRBJ1-2; D is perhaps TRBD1 (5 bases). This CDR3 has 14 amino acids. V was clipped by 4 bases and J by 2 bases, with 11 bases between them. CDR1 is KGHSH and CDR2 is LQKENI in the germline V gene. The CDR3 sequence is CASSQGAANYGYTF. In DNA, the CDR3 is TGTGCCAGCTCACAAGGGGCGGCCAACTATGGCTACACCTTC.

The chain recombines TRBV5-1 with TRBJ2-3; the D gene is possibly TRBD2 (5 bases). Per germline, CDR1 SGHRS and CDR2 YFSETQ. Trimming left V 5 bases short and J 0 bases short, with 10 bases between. The CDR3 loop spans 14 amino acids. In DNA, the CDR3 is TGCGCCAGCAGGGTCGGCGGGAGCACAGATACGCAGTATTTT. Encoded protein: CASRVGGSTDTQYF.